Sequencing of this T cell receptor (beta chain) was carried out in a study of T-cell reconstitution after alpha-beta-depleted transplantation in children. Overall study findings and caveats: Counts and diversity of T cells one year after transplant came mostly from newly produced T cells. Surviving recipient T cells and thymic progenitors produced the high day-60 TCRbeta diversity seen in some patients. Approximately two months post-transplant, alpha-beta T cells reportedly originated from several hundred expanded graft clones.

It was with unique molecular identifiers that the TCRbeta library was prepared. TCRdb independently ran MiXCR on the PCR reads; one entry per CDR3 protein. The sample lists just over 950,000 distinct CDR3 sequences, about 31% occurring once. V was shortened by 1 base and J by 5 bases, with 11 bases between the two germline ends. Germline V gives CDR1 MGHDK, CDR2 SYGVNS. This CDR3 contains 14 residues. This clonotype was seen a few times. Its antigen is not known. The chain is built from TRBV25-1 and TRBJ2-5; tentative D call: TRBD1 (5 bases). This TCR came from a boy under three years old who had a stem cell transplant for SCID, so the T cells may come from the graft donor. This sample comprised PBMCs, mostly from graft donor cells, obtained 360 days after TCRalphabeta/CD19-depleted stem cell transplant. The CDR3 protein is CASSESIGVETQYF. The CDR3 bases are TGTGCCAGCAGTGAATCCATAGGGGTGGAGACCCAGTACTTC. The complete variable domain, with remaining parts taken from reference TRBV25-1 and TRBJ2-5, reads EADIYQTPRYLVIGTGKKITLECSQTMGHDKMYWYQQDPGMELHLIHYSYGVNSTEKGDLSSESTVSRIRTEHFPLTLESARPSHTSQYLCASSESIGVETQYFGPGTRLLVL.